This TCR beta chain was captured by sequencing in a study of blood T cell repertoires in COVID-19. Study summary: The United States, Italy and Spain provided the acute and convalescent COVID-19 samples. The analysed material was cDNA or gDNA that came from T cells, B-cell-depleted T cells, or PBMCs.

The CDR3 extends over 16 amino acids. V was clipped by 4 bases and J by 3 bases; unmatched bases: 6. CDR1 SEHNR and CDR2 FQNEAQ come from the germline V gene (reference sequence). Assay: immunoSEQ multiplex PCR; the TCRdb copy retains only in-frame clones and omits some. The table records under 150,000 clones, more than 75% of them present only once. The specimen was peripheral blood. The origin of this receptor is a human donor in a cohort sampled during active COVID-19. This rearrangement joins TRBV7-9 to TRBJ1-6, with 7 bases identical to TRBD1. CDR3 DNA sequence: TGTGCCAGCAGCTCCAGGGGGAAAGGCTATAATTCACCCCTCCACTTT. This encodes CASSSRGKGYNSPLHF.